A selection of T cell receptor beta chains follows, all from one sample in a study of blood T cell repertoires in COVID-19. Repertoires were generated with immunoSEQ multiplex PCR, while TCRdb's copy carries only in-frame clones and drops some. The data show roughly 160,000 clones, about 88% seen once. The sequenced material came from peripheral blood. These receptors were collected from a woman in her forties or fifties with COVID-19, enrolled during active disease. Each CDR3 is given with its conserved first and last residue. Each record gives: D gene, J gene, V gene, clone size, CDR3 protein, CDR3 DNA. D genes are given only for firm matches. Some rows have no size entry. The others give once, few or many, or a class for an expanded clone.

NA	TRBJ2-7	TRBV2	NA	CAKDQDRQRNEQYF	TGTGCCAAGGACCAGGACCGACAGAGGAACGAGCAGTACTTC
NA	TRBJ1-6	TRBV12-3/TRBV12-4	NA	CASSTDSSPLHF	TGTGCCAGCAGTACCGACAGTTCACCCCTCCACTTT
TRBD1	TRBJ2-7	TRBV9	NA	CASSVGDRAYEQYF	TGTGCCAGCAGCGTAGGGGACAGGGCCTACGAGCAGTACTTC
NA	TRBJ2-5	TRBV10-1	NA	CASSGSGETQYF	TGCGCCAGCAGTGGTTCGGGAGAGACCCAGTACTTC
NA	TRBJ2-7	TRBV5-1	NA	CASSLGEDEQYF	TGCGCCAGCAGCTTGGGAGAGGACGAGCAGTACTTC
TRBD1	TRBJ1-2	TRBV5-4	NA	CASSAGDSLYGYTF	TGTGCCAGCAGCGCCGGGGACAGTCTCTATGGCTACACCTTC
TRBD2	TRBJ2-7	TRBV13	NA	CASSLALAGPYEQYF	TGTGCCAGCAGCTTAGCACTAGCGGGGCCCTACGAGCAGTACTTC
NA	TRBJ2-7	TRBV4-1	NA	CASSQEIGRQYF	TGCGCCAGCAGCCAAGAGATAGGGAGGCAGTACTTC
TRBD1	TRBJ1-5	TRBV2	NA	CASSEASGGPQHF	TGTGCCAGCAGTGAAGCCTCAGGGGGGCCCCAGCATTTT
NA	TRBJ1-1	TRBV27	once	CASTPSGDWLHTEAFF	TGTGCCAGCACCCCGAGTGGGGACTGGCTCCACACTGAAGCTTTCTTT
NA	TRBJ1-3	TRBV4-1	NA	CASSQVDMGFSGNTIYF	TGCGCCAGCAGCCAAGTGGACATGGGTTTCTCTGGAAACACCATATATTTT
NA	TRBJ1-1	TRBV21-1	NA	CASSGAGAGGLNTEAFF	TGTGCCAGCAGCGGAGCAGGGGCGGGGGGTTTGAACACTGAAGCTTTCTTT
NA	TRBJ2-2	TRBV5-5	NA	CASSSRQFGGELFF	TGTGCCAGCAGCAGCCGACAGTTCGGCGGGGAGCTGTTTTTT
NA	TRBJ1-5	TRBV28	NA	CASSPPTGTRSNQPQHF	TGTGCCAGCAGTCCACCGACCGGGACAAGGAGCAATCAGCCCCAGCATTTT
TRBD1	TRBJ1-1	TRBV11-2	NA	CASSSGGTANTEAFF	TGTGCCAGCAGCTCCGGTGGGACAGCGAACACTGAAGCTTTCTTT
NA	TRBJ1-3	TRBV4-2	NA	CASSVTGLSGNTIYF	TGTGCCAGCAGCGTGACAGGTCTTTCTGGAAACACCATATATTTT
NA	TRBJ2-1	TRBV27	NA	CASSLSWANNEQFF	TGTGCCAGCAGTTTATCGTGGGCAAACAATGAGCAGTTCTTC
TRBD1	TRBJ2-7	TRBV11-3	NA	CASSPTGALTGGEQYF	TGTGCCAGCAGCCCCACGGGGGCCCTGACAGGGGGCGAGCAGTACTTC
TRBD2	TRBJ2-7	TRBV5-4	few	CASSPNSGGASYEQYF	TGTGCCAGCAGCCCGAATAGCGGGGGGGCCTCCTACGAGCAGTACTTC
TRBD1	TRBJ2-3	TRBV5-4	NA	CASSLRQGTDTQYF	TGTGCCAGCAGCCTCCGACAGGGAACAGATACGCAGTATTTT
NA	TRBJ1-2	TRBV30	NA	CAWSGKQGLTNYGYTF	TGTGCCTGGAGTGGGAAACAGGGCCTTACTAACTATGGCTACACCTTC
NA	TRBJ1-2	TRBV7-8	NA	CASSPTPAEGWSYGYTF	TGTGCCAGCAGCCCAACCCCGGCGGAGGGGTGGAGCTATGGCTACACCTTC
NA	TRBJ2-7	TRBV2	NA	CASGGDSYEQYF	TGTGCCAGCGGGGGCGACTCCTACGAGCAGTACTTC
TRBD1	TRBJ1-5	TRBV5-1	once	CASSLTGTGVGQPQHF	TGCGCCAGCAGCCTGACCGGGACAGGGGTTGGACAGCCCCAGCATTTT
NA	TRBJ2-1	TRBV5-1	NA	CASSFASSYNEQFF	TGCGCCAGCAGCTTCGCGTCGAGCTACAATGAGCAGTTCTTC
TRBD1	TRBJ2-1	TRBV4-3	NA	CASSPPDRGLYNEQFF	TGCGCCAGCAGCCCACCCGACAGGGGGCTTTACAATGAGCAGTTCTTC
NA	TRBJ2-3	TRBV7-9	NA	CASSLYNRGDTQYF	TGTGCCAGCAGCTTATACAATCGCGGAGATACGCAGTATTTT
TRBD2	TRBJ2-3	TRBV11-3	NA	CASSLRLAGTTDTQYF	TGTGCCAGCAGCTTACGACTAGCGGGGACTACAGATACGCAGTATTTT
TRBD2	TRBJ2-1	TRBV7-7	NA	CASSPRLADTYNEQFF	TGTGCCAGCAGCCCCAGACTAGCCGACACCTACAATGAGCAGTTCTTC
NA	TRBJ1-6	TRBV3-1/TRBV3-2	NA	CASSQDRYSPLHF	TGTGCCAGCAGCCAAGATAGATATTCACCCCTCCACTTT
NA	TRBJ2-5	TRBV13	NA	CASSGPGGVETQYF	TGTGCCAGCAGTGGACCCGGGGGTGTCGAGACCCAGTACTTC
NA	TRBJ2-1	TRBV6-1	few	CASSEDRISYNEQFF	TGTGCCAGCAGTGAAGACAGGATCTCCTACAATGAGCAGTTCTTC
TRBD1	TRBJ2-1	TRBV28	NA	CASSYLYRGVSNHEQFF	TGTGCCAGCAGTTACCTGTACAGGGGAGTCTCTAATCATGAGCAGTTCTTC
TRBD2	TRBJ2-1	TRBV5-6	NA	CASSLRTRVHEQFF	TGTGCCAGCAGCTTGAGGACTAGGGTCCATGAGCAGTTCTTC
TRBD1	TRBJ1-6	TRBV29-1	NA	CTQAGGTSPLHF	TGCACCCAGGCAGGGGGGACTTCACCCCTCCACTTT
NA	TRBJ1-2	TRBV14	NA	CASSQVPQGYGYTF	TGTGCCAGCAGCCAAGTCCCCCAGGGCTATGGCTACACCTTC